Sequencing of this T cell receptor beta chain was carried out in a study of blood T cell repertoires in COVID-19. Study context: COVID-19 samples from acute and convalescent phases originated in the United States, Italy and Spain.

Sequenced by immunoSEQ multiplex PCR; TCRdb stores in-frame clones only, minus some. The data contain fewer than 250,000 clones, about 85% of them singletons. Sequenced: peripheral blood. The source of this sequence is a man in his thirties or forties with acute or convalescent COVID-19.

CDR3: CASSETTGRTEAFF. The DNA for the CDR3 is TGTGCCAGCAGTGAAACGACAGGGAGGACTGAAGCTTTCTTT. The chain has TRBV2 and TRBJ1-1, with TRBD1 matching 7 bases. Germline V lookup: CDR1 SNHLY, CDR2 FYNNEI. This CDR3 has 14 residues. The V and J ends lost 2 bases and 5 bases, in that order; junction bases with no gene match: 5.